The sequence of this TCR beta chain was determined in a study of OX40 agonist ivuxolimab in advanced cancers. Germline V gene sequence: CDR1 SNHLY, CDR2 FYNNEI. The CDR3 is made up of 15 amino acids. The V end was cut by 0 bases, the J end by 8 bases, with 16 bases between. Sequencing was performed with immunoSEQ multiplex PCR; in TCRdb, only in-frame clones are kept and a portion is missing. The sample has tens of thousands of clones, roughly 84% seen once. The clonotype comes from an adult with an advanced solid tumor such as melanoma, head and neck, liver or kidney cancer. Source: CD4+ or CD8+ T cells sorted from blood, taken in a trial of the OX40 agonist ivuxolimab. This chain joins TRBV2 and TRBJ1-1, with D perhaps matching TRBD1 (5 bases). The CDR3 sequence is CASSEAISRDGEAFF. CDR3 in DNA: TGTGCCAGCAGTGAAGCTATATCCCGGGACGGAGAAGCTTTCTTT. Complete variable domain (other parts from reference TRBV2 and TRBJ1-1): EPEVTQTPSHQVTQMGQEVILRCVPISNHLYFYWYRQILGQKVEFLVSFYNNEISEKSEIFDDQFSVERPDGSNFTLKIRSTKLEDSAMYFCASSEAISRDGEAFFGQGTRLTVV.